A single sample gave rise to the 26 T cell receptor beta chains below, sequenced in a study of blood T cell repertoires in COVID-19. Produced via immunoSEQ multiplex PCR; TCRdb's table is partial and in-frame only. The table has 200,000 to 250,000 clones, 84% seen once; the top ten hold about 11%. Sequenced input: peripheral blood. The origin of the receptors is a woman older than 75 with COVID-19, enrolled during active disease.

V is TRBV18 and J is TRBJ2-1, with a possible D match to TRBD1 (6 bases). The germline V gene encodes CDR1 KGHSH and CDR2 LQKENI. The CDR3 spans 16 residues. V dropped 2 bases and J dropped 2 bases, with 13 bases sitting between them. CDR3 residues: CASSPWTGTPYNEQFF. In DNA form, the CDR3 reads TGTGCCAGCTCACCATGGACGGGGACACCCTACAATGAGCAGTTCTTC.

The V gene is TRBV28, the J gene TRBJ2-5; D perhaps matches TRBD2 (6 bases). CDR1 and CDR2 from the germline V gene are MDHEN and SYDVKM. V was clipped by 5 bases and J by 1 base, with 11 bases between them. The CDR3 spans 14 residues. The CDR3 DNA is TGTGCCAGCAGTGGAAGGACTATCCAAGAGACCCAGTACTTC. Protein product: CASSGRTIQETQYF. The variable domain in full, completed from reference TRBV28 and TRBJ2-5, reads DVKVTQSSRYLVKRTGEKVFLECVQDMDHENMFWYRQDPGLGLRLIYFSYDVKMKEKGDIPEGYSVSREKKERFSLILESASTNQTSMYLCASSGRTIQETQYFGPGTRLLVL.

The chain's CDR3 is CASSRTGGYEQYF. The CDR3 DNA reads as TGTGCCAGTTCCCGGACAGGGGGCTACGAGCAGTACTTC. The gene calls are TRBV19 and TRBJ2-7, with 10 positions matching TRBD1. Germline assignment: CDR1 LNHDA and CDR2 SQIVND (reference sequence). This CDR3 is 13 amino acids long. The J segment lost 3 bases and the V segment lost 8 bases, leaving 4 bases of the junction unmatched.

This chain links TRBV3-1 (or the pseudogene TRBV3-2) with TRBJ2-2, with D possibly being TRBD1 (6 bases). Germline CDR1 is LGHDT and CDR2 is YNNKEL (reference sequence). The CDR3 spans 16 residues. Trimming took 3 bases from V and 4 from J, leaving 15 bases between them. Here the CDR3 reads CASSHQGRSSTGELFF. As DNA, the CDR3 is TGTGCCAGCAGCCACCAGGGGCGCAGTTCCACCGGGGAGCTGTTTTTT.

The chain links TRBV6-5 to TRBJ1-4, with TRBD1 matching 8 bases. Germline lookup yields CDR1 MNHEY and CDR2 SVGAGI. The CDR3 is 15 amino acids. The trim removed 0 bases at V and 7 bases at J, leaving 4 bases unmatched. CDR3 nucleotide sequence: TGTGCCAGCAGTTACTCACCGGGACAGGTTGAAAAACTGTTTTTT. Translating gives CASSYSPGQVEKLFF.

The CDR3 DNA reads as TGTGCCAGCAGTTTGACAGGGCCCCCCTACGAGCAGTACTTC. This codes for CASSLTGPPYEQYF. The rearrangement joins TRBV28 to TRBJ2-7, with 7 bases lining up with TRBD1. Germline CDR1 and CDR2: MDHEN and SYDVKM. V was clipped by 3 bases and J by 2 bases; unmatched bases: 4. This CDR3 spans 14 amino acids.

V gene TRBV21-1 combines with J gene TRBJ2-3; TRBD2 reflects the table's D call only, with no check against the DNA. TRBV21-1 is a recognized pseudogene. The CDR3 consists of 13 residues. CDR3 sequence (DNA): TGTGCCAGCATCCCGGAGGGCAAGCGGACCCCCTATTTT. Translating gives CASIPEGKRTPYF.

The V call is TRBV6-2 or TRBV6-3, the J call TRBJ1-1, with 7 nucleotides matching TRBD1. The CDR3 runs 17 residues. The V segment lost 5 bases and the J segment 8 bases; nucleotides outside the gene matches: 20. Looked up from germline, CDR1 is MNHEY and CDR2 is SVGEGT. CDR3 DNA sequence: TGTGCCAGCAGTCCAGGGGGAACCGGGACCCGGGTCGGCGAAGCTTTCTTT. As protein: CASSPGGTGTRVGEAFF.

At least ten counts were recorded for this clone. This rearrangement joins TRBV11-2 to TRBJ2-7; 8 bases map to TRBD1. CDR3 length equals 16 residues. Unmatched junction bases numbered 5, after V lost 0 bases and J lost 1 base. Looked up from germline, CDR1 is SGHAT and CDR2 is FQNNGV. The CDR3 nucleotides read TGTGCCAGCAGCTTAGATGAACACAGGGGGTCCTACGAGCAGTACTTC. It encodes CASSLDEHRGSYEQYF.

The chain uses TRBV3-1 (or the pseudogene TRBV3-2) and TRBJ2-2; tentative D call: TRBD2 (5 bases). Trimming stripped 1 base from V and 0 bases from J, with 9 bases between. Germline CDR1 LGHDT, CDR2 YNNKEL (reference sequence). This CDR3 region has 16 residues. CDR3 region: CASSQARRTNTGELFF. The CDR3 bases are TGTGCCAGCAGCCAAGCTAGGAGGACGAACACCGGGGAGCTGTTTTTT.

This clone was recorded only once. The gene calls are TRBV30 and TRBJ2-1; D is unclear. The CDR3 spans 13 residues. CDR1 and CDR2 (germline): GTSNPN, SVGIG (reference sequence). The germline V and J ends were trimmed by 2 bases and 7 bases, with 12 bases remaining between them. The DNA for the CDR3 is TGTGCCTGGAGTCCCTCGACTCTAAATGAGCAGTTCTTC. The encoded protein is CAWSPSTLNEQFF.

The CDR3 protein is CAISTGGYYGYTF. CDR3 bases: TGTGCCATCTCCACCGGGGGATACTATGGCTACACCTTC. The V call is TRBV10-3, the J call TRBJ1-2, with D possibly TRBD1 on 5 matching bases. CDR1 ENHRY and CDR2 SYGVKD come from the germline V gene. CDR3 length: 13 amino acids. V lost 8 bases to trimming and J lost 3 bases, with 13 bases between them.

V gene TRBV12-5 combines with J gene TRBJ2-5; D might be TRBD1 (7 bases). With 1 base removed from V and 4 bases from J, the gap between germline ends came to 13 bases. The CDR3 runs to 15 residues. Germline values: CDR1 LGHNT, CDR2 FRNRAP. The CDR3, as DNA: TGTGCTAGTGGTTTGGGGGCAGGGGGGTCAGAGACCCAGTACTTC. This translates into CASGLGAGGSETQYF. The full variable domain, completed using reference TRBV12-5 and TRBJ2-5, is DARVTQTPRHKVTEMGQEVTMRCQPILGHNTVFWYRQTMMQGLELLAYFRNRAPLDDSGMPKDRFSAEMPDATLATLKIQPSEPRDSAVYFCASGLGAGGSETQYFGPGTRLLVL.

This clone was counted between two and nine times. This sequence joins TRBV7-9 and TRBJ2-7; D possibly corresponds to TRBD1 (5 bases). This CDR3 comprises 15 residues. V gave up 0 bases and J gave up 5 bases, with 14 bases separating them. The germline gives CDR1 SEHNR, CDR2 FQNEAQ (reference sequence). This chain's CDR3 is CASSLARADFDEQYF. The CDR3 bases are TGTGCCAGCAGCTTAGCCAGGGCGGATTTCGACGAGCAGTACTTC.

In this sample, this clone turned up once. The chain uses TRBV29-1 and TRBJ1-1, with unresolved D. Trimming left V 4 bases short and J 8 bases short, with 11 bases between. The germline V gene has CDR1 SQVTM and CDR2 ANQGSEA. The CDR3 is 11 residues long. The CDR3 spells CSVGAGREAFF. DNA for the CDR3: TGCAGCGTTGGGGCAGGTCGGGAAGCTTTCTTT.

The chain is built from TRBV6-5 and TRBJ1-1; TRBD1 might be the D (6 bases). This CDR3 contains 15 residues. The V and J ends lost 0 bases and 1 base respectively, with 9 bases between them. Germline CDR1 MNHEY, CDR2 SVGAGI. The CDR3, as DNA: TGTGCCAGCAGTTACTCTGGGACAACGAACACTGAAGCTTTCTTT. Translating it yields CASSYSGTTNTEAFF.

CDR3 loop: CAIRETSGGQETQYF. CDR3 in DNA: TGTGCCATCAGGGAGACTAGCGGGGGGCAAGAGACCCAGTACTTC. The V gene is TRBV10-3, the J gene TRBJ2-5, with TRBD2 matching over 13 bases. Germline CDR1 and CDR2: ENHRY and SYGVKD. The CDR3 is made up of 15 amino acids. V shed 6 bases and J 2 bases; nucleotides not matched to a gene: 3.

The CDR3 here is CASSLVGQGTQYF. The CDR3, as DNA: TGCGCCAGCAGCTTGGTTGGCCAGGGTACGCAGTATTTT. This rearrangement joins TRBV5-1 to TRBJ2-3; D might be TRBD1 (5 bases). V was trimmed by 0 bases and J by 8 bases, leaving 10 bases between them. Germline loops: CDR1 SGHRS, CDR2 YFSETQ. The CDR3 is 13 residues long.

The J gene is TRBJ1-2, the V gene TRBV5-4; possibly TRBD1 for D (6 bases). From germline, CDR1 is SGHNT and CDR2 YYREEE (reference sequence). The CDR3 extends over 14 amino acids. The V end was cut by 0 bases, the J end by 13 bases, with 19 bases between. The CDR3 nucleotides read TGTGCCAGCAGCTTGGCGGGGGGGGGCTCCCATCTCACCTTC. Protein sequence: CASSLAGGGSHLTF.

The chain uses TRBV7-2 and TRBJ2-7; 10 bases map to TRBD1. The germline V gene has CDR1 SGHTA and CDR2 FQGNSA. With V trimmed by 4 bases and J by 6 bases, 9 bases remained unmatched. The CDR3 consists of 15 residues. The CDR3 DNA reads TGTGCCAGCAGCTCATCCCCGGGACAGGGGATCGAGCAGTACTTC. Protein: CASSSSPGQGIEQYF.

This clone came up a few times. V is TRBV2 and J is TRBJ1-5; possibly TRBD1 for D (6 bases). Germline V gives CDR1 SNHLY, CDR2 FYNNEI. The CDR3 covers 16 residues. V dropped 4 bases and J dropped 7 bases, with 20 bases sitting between them. In nucleotides, the CDR3 is TGTGCCAGCAGTGGCCCCGGACAGTCCAGGAGACAGCCCCAGCATTTT. It is translated as CASSGPGQSRRQPQHF.

This rearrangement joins TRBV2 to TRBJ1-5, with D unresolved. V was cut by 6 bases and J by 0 bases, with 3 bases left in between. CDR1 SNHLY and CDR2 FYNNEI come from the germline V gene. This CDR3 spans 12 amino acids. CDR3 DNA: TGTGCCAGCAGCGGTAGCAATCAGCCCCAGCATTTT. As protein: CASSGSNQPQHF.

The chain couples TRBV28 to TRBJ1-2; no definite D call. This CDR3 contains 12 residues. Per germline, CDR1 MDHEN and CDR2 SYDVKM. V was clipped by 8 bases and J by 1 base, with 8 bases between them. The DNA of the CDR3 is TGTGCCAGCTTTTCAGTTAACTATGGCTACACCTTC. Its protein product is CASFSVNYGYTF.

The chain carries TRBV9 and TRBJ1-2, with D possibly TRBD1 on 5 matching bases. The CDR3 totals 18 residues. Trimming shortened V by 3 bases and J by 6 bases, and 27 bases separated the two germline ends. From germline, CDR1 is SGDLS and CDR2 YYNGEE. CDR3 sequence: CASSEVGWGERDLNGYTF. In nucleotides, the CDR3 is TGTGCCAGCAGCGAGGTAGGGTGGGGGGAACGGGATTTGAATGGCTACACCTTC.

The genes are TRBV29-1 and TRBJ1-1, with TRBD1 as a possible D gene (6 bases). The CDR3 spans 12 residues. The ends were cut back, 3 bases at V and 5 bases at J, with 10 bases in the middle. CDR1 is SQVTM, CDR2 ANQGSEA, per germline. As DNA, the CDR3 is TGCAGCGTTGACAGGGGTTTTACTGAAGCTTTCTTT. Encoded protein: CSVDRGFTEAFF.

V usage is TRBV7-2 and J usage is TRBJ2-1, with a tentative D call TRBD2 (5 bases). The CDR3 has 13 residues. The V end was cut by 7 bases, the J end by 0 bases, with 7 bases between. Germline assignment: CDR1 SGHTA and CDR2 FQGNSA. CDR3 sequence: CASTGSSYNEQFF. CDR3 in DNA: TGTGCCAGCACGGGGAGCTCCTACAATGAGCAGTTCTTC. The complete variable domain, with remaining parts taken from reference TRBV7-2 and TRBJ2-1, reads GAGVSQSPSNKVTEKGKDVELRCDPISGHTALYWYRQSLGQGLEFLIYFQGNSAPDKSGLPSDRFSAERTGGSVSTLTIQRTQQEDSAVYLCASTGSSYNEQFFGPGTRLTVL.